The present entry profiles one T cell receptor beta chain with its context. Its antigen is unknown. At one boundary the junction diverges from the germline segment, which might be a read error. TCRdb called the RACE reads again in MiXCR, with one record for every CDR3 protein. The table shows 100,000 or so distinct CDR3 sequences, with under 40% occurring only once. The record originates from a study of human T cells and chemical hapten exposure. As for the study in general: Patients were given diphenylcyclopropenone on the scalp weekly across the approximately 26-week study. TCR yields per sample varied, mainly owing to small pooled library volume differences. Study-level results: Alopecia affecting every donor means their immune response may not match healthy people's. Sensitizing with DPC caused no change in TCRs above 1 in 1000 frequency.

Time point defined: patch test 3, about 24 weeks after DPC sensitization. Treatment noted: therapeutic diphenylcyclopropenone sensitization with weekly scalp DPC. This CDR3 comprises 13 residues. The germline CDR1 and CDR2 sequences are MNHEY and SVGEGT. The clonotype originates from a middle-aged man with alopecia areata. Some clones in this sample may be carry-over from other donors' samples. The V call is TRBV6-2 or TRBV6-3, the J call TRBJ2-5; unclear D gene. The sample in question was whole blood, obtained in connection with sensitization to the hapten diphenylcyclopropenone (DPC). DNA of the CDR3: TGTGCCAGCAGGGCCCCAGAACAAGCGACCCAGTACTTC. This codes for CASRAPEQATQYF.